This T cell receptor (beta chain) was found in a study of CD8+ T cells in alopecia areata. Whole-study results and caveats: Patients shared TCRs less clearly than mice did, possibly owing to HLA.

The V gene's germline CDR1 is ENHRY and CDR2 SYGVKD. The V gene lost 0 bases and the J gene lost 1 base, with 6 bases spanning the gap. The CDR3 has 14 amino acids. Extracted from the samples, RNA was reverse transcribed into cDNA to serve as the sequencing template. Some clones are missing from TCRdb's copy, which holds only in-frame ones; the method was immunoSEQ multiplex PCR. The sample shows roughly 180,000 clones, 50% to 70% of them seen only once. This clone was observed a handful of times. Its antigen remains unidentified. The sequence derives from a human donor with alopecia areata. The starting material was CD4+ T cells sorted from blood, obtained at week 0. The genes are TRBV10-3 and TRBJ1-2; D unresolved. The CDR3 nucleotides read TGTGCCATCAGTGAGTCAACAGTTAACTATGGCTACACCTTC. Its translation: CAISESTVNYGYTF.